The 27 T cell receptor beta chains in this list originate from one sample, sequenced in a study of cytomegalovirus exposure and HLA in healthy donors. Use of 60 Vbeta and 13 Jbeta primers characterized the PCR. Sequenced by immunoSEQ multiplex PCR; TCRdb stores in-frame clones only, minus some. The sample yields approximately 210,000 clones, about three quarters seen once. Material for sequencing was PBMCs. The source is a male donor in good health and CMV-seronegative.

The rearrangement links TRBV18 to TRBJ1-2; 7 nucleotides match TRBD1. J gave up 3 bases and V 3 bases, and 10 bases lay outside the gene matches. CDR3 length: 16 residues. Germline-derived CDR1 and CDR2 are KGHSH and LQKENI. As DNA, the CDR3 is TGTGCCAGCTCACCTTTACCGGTAGGGACAGACTATGGCTACACCTTC. Residues: CASSPLPVGTDYGYTF.

V gene TRBV19 combines with J gene TRBJ2-3, with 10 bases lining up with TRBD2. The ends lost 6 bases at V and 4 bases at J; junction bases unmatched: 7. Looked up from germline, CDR1 is LNHDA and CDR2 is SQIVND (reference sequence). This CDR3 region has 15 residues. The DNA for the CDR3 is TGTGCCAGTAGCCTATTAGCGGGAGGCCCAGATACGCAGTATTTT. Protein product: CASSLLAGGPDTQYF.

The chain combines TRBV27 with TRBJ1-2; maybe TRBD1 (5 bases). The CDR3 runs 13 residues. The germline V gene encodes CDR1 MNHEY and CDR2 SMNVEV (reference sequence). Trimming shortened V by 6 bases and J by 4 bases, and 12 bases separated the two germline ends. This chain's CDR3 is CASSPRGFYGYTF. As DNA, the CDR3 is TGTGCCAGCAGCCCAAGGGGCTTCTATGGCTACACCTTC.

In the case of this clone: This sample includes further DNA sequences coding for the same CDR3. This rearrangement joins TRBV19 to TRBJ2-5, with 11 bases fitting TRBD2. Trimming cost V 5 bases and J 2 bases; bases outside gene matches: 1. CDR1 is LNHDA, CDR2 SQIVND, per germline (reference sequence). CDR3 length equals 14 residues. DNA for the CDR3: TGTGCCAGTAGTTTAGCGGGGGGGCAAGAGACCCAGTACTTC. Protein sequence: CASSLAGGQETQYF.

J is TRBJ1-6 and V is TRBV23-1; 7 bases align to TRBD1. TRBV23-1 is an ORF for which the function is uncertain. V gave up 2 bases and J gave up 5 bases; unmatched junction bases: 0. The CDR3 contains 14 residues. CDR3 sequence (DNA): TGCGCCAGCAGTCAACAGGGGGATAATTCACCCCTCCACTTT. Translation gives CASSQQGDNSPLHF.

The J gene is TRBJ2-1, the V gene TRBV10-2; 9 nucleotides agree with TRBD1. Germline V gives CDR1 WSHSY, CDR2 SAAADI. The V segment lost 6 bases and the J segment 8 bases; nucleotides outside the gene matches: 5. CDR3 size: 13 residues. This chain's CDR3 is CASSPGQGHEQFF. CDR3 sequence (DNA): TGCGCCAGCAGCCCCGGACAGGGGCATGAGCAGTTCTTC.

This clone was picked up one time. The V and J genes are TRBV29-1 and TRBJ2-3; 8 nucleotides align to TRBD1. From germline, CDR1 is SQVTM and CDR2 ANQGSEA. The CDR3 extends over 14 amino acids. J gave up 0 bases and V 7 bases, and 6 bases lay outside the gene matches. In DNA form, the CDR3 reads TGCAGCGCCCTACAGGGGGGCAGCACAGATACGCAGTATTTT. Translating it yields CSALQGGSTDTQYF.

The chain is built from TRBV5-1 and TRBJ1-1; D is ambiguous. From germline, CDR1 is SGHRS and CDR2 YFSETQ. The CDR3 runs to 14 residues. V was cut by 5 bases and J by 5 bases, with 16 bases left in between. The CDR3 DNA sequence: TGCGCCAGCAGAGAAGAGGGCGAGAGGACTGAAGCTTTCTTT. Its protein product is CASREEGERTEAFF. Full variable domain (outside the CDR3, taken from reference TRBV5-1 and TRBJ1-1): KAGVTQTPRYLIKTRGQQVTLSCSPISGHRSVSWYQQTPGQGLQFLFEYFSETQRNKGNFPGRFSGRQFSNSRSEMNVSTLELGDSALYLCASREEGERTEAFFGQGTRLTVV.

This chain uses TRBV28 with TRBJ2-5, with D tentatively TRBD1 (5 bases). In germline, CDR1 is MDHEN, CDR2 SYDVKM. Trimming took off 6 bases at V and 1 base at J, with 9 bases between the two ends. CDR3 length equals 13 residues. CDR3 nucleotides: TGTGCCAGCAGACCTCAGGGCCAAGAGACCCAGTACTTC. It codes for CASRPQGQETQYF.

This sequence joins TRBV6-5 and TRBJ2-7; D gene uncertain. This CDR3 has 15 amino acids. Germline V CDR1 and CDR2: MNHEY, SVGAGI. V was pared by 0 bases and J by 3 bases, with 12 bases between. CDR3 in amino acids: CASSYSSYRNYEQYF. CDR3 in DNA: TGTGCCAGCAGTTACTCAAGCTACAGAAACTACGAGCAGTACTTC.

The chain couples TRBV6-1 to TRBJ1-2; 8 bases match TRBD1. The junction had 7 bases not matched to a gene; V was cut back by 3 bases and J by 1 base. The germline V gene encodes CDR1 MNHNS and CDR2 SASEGT. This CDR3 region has 16 residues. As DNA, the CDR3 is TGTGCCAGCAGTGACCAGGACAGGGAGGATAACTATGGCTACACCTTC. Translated: CASSDQDREDNYGYTF.

This clone has only one observation. The rearrangement uses TRBV19 and TRBJ1-4; D is possibly TRBD1 (5 bases). The CDR3 contains 17 residues. The germline CDR1 and CDR2 sequences are LNHDA and SQIVND (reference sequence). The ends were cut back, 0 bases at V and 7 bases at J, with 18 bases in the middle. The CDR3 DNA reads as TGTGCCAGTAGTATAGATCTGGTGGAGGGGCCAGGTGAAAAACTGTTTTTT. Residues: CASSIDLVEGPGEKLFF.

This sequence joins TRBV4-3 and TRBJ2-1, with 8 bases matching TRBD2. Losses at the gene ends were 2 bases for V and 3 bases for J; bases not matched to a gene: 6. This CDR3 spans 16 amino acids. Germline V CDR1 and CDR2: LGHNA, YSLEER. The CDR3 coding sequence is TGCGCCAGCAGCCAACGTACGGGGGGGCTCTACAATGAGCAGTTCTTC. It specifies CASSQRTGGLYNEQFF.

This sequence joins TRBV6-5 and TRBJ2-3; 16 bases fit TRBD2. Germline values: CDR1 MNHEY, CDR2 SVGAGI. Trimming removed 2 bases from V and 10 bases from J; junction bases left unmatched: 6. CDR3 size: 16 residues. The CDR3: CASSYAGTSGRGAQYF. The CDR3 DNA reads TGTGCCAGCAGTTACGCAGGGACTAGCGGGAGGGGAGCGCAGTATTTT.

This sequence joins TRBV9 and TRBJ1-3; TRBD1 matches at 9 bases. This CDR3 has 17 amino acids. CDR1 and CDR2 from the germline V gene are SGDLS and YYNGEE. Trimming removed 3 bases from V and 4 bases from J; junction bases left unmatched: 11. The CDR3 bases are TGTGCCAGCAGCGCAACCGAGCGGACAGGGGTAGGAAACACCATATATTTT. This sequence encodes CASSATERTGVGNTIYF.

The chain has TRBV7-3 and TRBJ2-1; maybe TRBD2 (5 bases). Germline lookup yields CDR1 SGHTA and CDR2 FQGTGA. Trimming took 3 bases from V and 9 from J, leaving 12 bases between them. CDR3 length equals 13 residues. The CDR3 loop is CASSFERRSEQFF. Here the CDR3 DNA reads TGTGCCAGCAGCTTCGAGCGGAGGAGTGAGCAGTTCTTC.

V gene TRBV28 combines with J gene TRBJ2-7, with 8 nucleotides matching TRBD1. The length of the CDR3 is 16 residues. The V gene's germline CDR1 is MDHEN and CDR2 SYDVKM. V trimming: 1 base; J trimming: 0 bases; junction bases outside the gene matches: 5. The CDR3 loop is CASSLYGQGPSYEQYF. The CDR3 DNA sequence: TGTGCCAGCAGTTTATACGGACAGGGACCCTCCTACGAGCAGTACTTC. The whole variable domain, remainder taken from reference TRBV28 and TRBJ2-7, is DVKVTQSSRYLVKRTGEKVFLECVQDMDHENMFWYRQDPGLGLRLIYFSYDVKMKEKGDIPEGYSVSREKKERFSLILESASTNQTSMYLCASSLYGQGPSYEQYFGPGTRLTVT.

This chain connects TRBV6-6 to TRBJ2-1; 9 nucleotides line up with TRBD1. J was trimmed by 5 bases and V by 1 base; bases with no gene match: 6. This CDR3 has 16 amino acids. Germline CDR1 and CDR2: MNHNY and SVGAGI (reference sequence). This CDR3 is CASSYWSGTGHNEQFF. In nucleotides, the CDR3 is TGTGCCAGCAGTTACTGGTCCGGGACAGGGCACAATGAGCAGTTCTTC.

This clone has more than one count but fewer than ten. The chain is built from TRBV27 and TRBJ1-2; 9 bases agree with TRBD1. The CDR3 sequence is 16 residues long. Germline V CDR1 and CDR2: MNHEY, SMNVEV (reference sequence). V was clipped by 4 bases and J by 2 bases; unmatched bases: 8. CDR3 sequence (DNA): TGTGCCAGCAGTTCTACAGGGGGCGCCAGGAACTATGGCTACACCTTC. It yields the protein CASSSTGGARNYGYTF.

The V and J genes are TRBV5-1 and TRBJ2-7; no clear D. Germline V CDR1 and CDR2: SGHRS, YFSETQ. The CDR3 has 14 residues. V was shortened by 4 bases and J by 5 bases, with 16 bases between the two germline ends. The CDR3 bases are TGCGCCAGCAGCCTGGTGGGCCCATCACACGAGCAGTACTTC. Its translation: CASSLVGPSHEQYF.

The CDR3 loop reads CASSLAETQYF. Here the CDR3 DNA reads TGTGCCAGCAGCCTAGCGGAGACCCAGTACTTC. The genes are TRBV6-6 and TRBJ2-5; D is possibly TRBD2 (6 bases). The CDR3 is made up of 11 amino acids. Germline lookup yields CDR1 MNHNY and CDR2 SVGAGI (reference sequence). The V end lost 6 bases, the J end lost 5 bases, and 7 bases lay between the germline ends.

The chain uses TRBV5-4 and TRBJ2-1; 13 nucleotides agree with TRBD2. CDR1 and CDR2 (germline): SGHNT, YYREEE (reference sequence). The CDR3 is 15 residues long. V lost 4 bases, J lost 6 bases, and 4 bases stayed unmatched. CDR3 nucleotide sequence: TGTGCCAGCAGCACGGGACTAGCGGGGAGCAATGAGCAGTTCTTC. Its translation: CASSTGLAGSNEQFF.

The table lists this clone with a count of one. V gene TRBV27 combines with J gene TRBJ1-6, with a tentative D call TRBD1 (5 bases). This CDR3 is 19 amino acids long. Per germline, CDR1 MNHEY and CDR2 SMNVEV (reference sequence). V was shortened by 4 bases and J by 0 bases, with 19 bases between the two germline ends. The chain's CDR3 is CASSYSGTPGSSYNSPLHF. Here the CDR3 DNA reads TGTGCCAGCAGTTATTCCGGGACGCCCGGGAGCTCCTATAATTCACCCCTCCACTTT.

V gene TRBV28 combines with J gene TRBJ2-7, with D possibly TRBD1 on 6 matching bases. CDR1 MDHEN and CDR2 SYDVKM come from the germline V gene. CDR3 length equals 18 residues. The germline V and J ends were trimmed by 0 bases and 2 bases, with 20 bases remaining between them. This CDR3 reads CASSLWNSLGDKPYEQYF. DNA of the CDR3: TGTGCCAGCAGTTTATGGAATTCTTTAGGGGACAAACCCTACGAGCAGTACTTC.

A few counts support this clone. The chain couples TRBV6-1 to TRBJ1-2, with D possibly matching TRBD1 (5 bases). Germline CDR1 is MNHNS and CDR2 is SASEGT. V was clipped by 3 bases and J by 4 bases, with 12 bases between them. The CDR3 loop spans 14 amino acids. This CDR3 reads CASSDRARAYGYTF. CDR3 bases: TGTGCCAGCAGTGACAGGGCCCGGGCCTATGGCTACACCTTC.

The rearrangement links TRBV19 to TRBJ1-1; D may be TRBD1 (5 bases). CDR1 is LNHDA, CDR2 SQIVND, per germline (reference sequence). This CDR3 is 15 amino acids long. V was shortened by 4 bases and J by 6 bases, with 18 bases between the two germline ends. The CDR3, as DNA: TGTGCCAGTAGTACGGGACTCCTCCGCCACTCTGAAGCTTTCTTT. It encodes CASSTGLLRHSEAFF.

The rearrangement joins TRBV30 to TRBJ2-7; tentatively, D is TRBD2 (6 bases). Germline CDR1 and CDR2: GTSNPN and SVGIG (reference sequence). The length of the CDR3 is 16 residues. Trimming took off 1 base at V and 3 bases at J, with 19 bases between the two ends. The CDR3 reads CAWSARPGRRDYEQYF. As DNA, the CDR3 is TGTGCCTGGAGTGCCCGCCCGGGTAGGAGGGACTACGAGCAGTACTTC. Complete variable domain (other parts from reference TRBV30 and TRBJ2-7): SQTIHQWPATLVQPVGSPLSLECTVEGTSNPNLYWYRQAAGRGLQLLFYSVGIGQISSEVPQNLSASRPQDRQFILSSKKLLLSDSGFYLCAWSARPGRRDYEQYFGPGTRLTVT.